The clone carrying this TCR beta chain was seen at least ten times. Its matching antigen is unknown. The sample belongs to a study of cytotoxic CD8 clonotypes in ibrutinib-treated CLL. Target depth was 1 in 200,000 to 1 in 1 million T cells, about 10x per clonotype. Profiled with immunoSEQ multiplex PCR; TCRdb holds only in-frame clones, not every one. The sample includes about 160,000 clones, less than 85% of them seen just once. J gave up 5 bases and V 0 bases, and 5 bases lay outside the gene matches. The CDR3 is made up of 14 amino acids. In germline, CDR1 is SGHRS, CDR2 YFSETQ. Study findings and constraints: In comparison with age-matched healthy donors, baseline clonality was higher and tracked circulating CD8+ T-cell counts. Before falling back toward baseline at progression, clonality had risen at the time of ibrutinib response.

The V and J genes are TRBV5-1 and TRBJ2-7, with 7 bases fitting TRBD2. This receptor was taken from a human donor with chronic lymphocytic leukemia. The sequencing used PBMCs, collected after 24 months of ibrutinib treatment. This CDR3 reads CASSLGLAGDEQYF. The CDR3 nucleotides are TGCGCCAGCAGCTTGGGACTAGCCGGGGACGAGCAGTACTTC.